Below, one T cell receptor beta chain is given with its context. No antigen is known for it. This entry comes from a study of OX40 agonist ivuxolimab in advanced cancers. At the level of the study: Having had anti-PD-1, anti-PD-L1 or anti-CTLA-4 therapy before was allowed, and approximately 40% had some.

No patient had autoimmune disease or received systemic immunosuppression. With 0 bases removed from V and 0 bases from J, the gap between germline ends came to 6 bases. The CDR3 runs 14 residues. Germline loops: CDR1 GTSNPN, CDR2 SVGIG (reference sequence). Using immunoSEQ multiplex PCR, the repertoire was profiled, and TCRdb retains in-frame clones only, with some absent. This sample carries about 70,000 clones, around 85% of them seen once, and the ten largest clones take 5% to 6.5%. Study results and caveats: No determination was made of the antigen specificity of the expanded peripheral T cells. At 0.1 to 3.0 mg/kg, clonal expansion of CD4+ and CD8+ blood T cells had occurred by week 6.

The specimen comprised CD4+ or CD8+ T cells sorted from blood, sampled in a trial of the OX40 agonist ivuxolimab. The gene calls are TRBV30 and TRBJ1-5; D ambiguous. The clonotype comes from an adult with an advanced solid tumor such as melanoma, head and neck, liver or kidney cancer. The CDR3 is CAWSVRYSNQPQHF. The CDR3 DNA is TGTGCCTGGAGTGTACGGTATAGCAATCAGCCCCAGCATTTT.